These T cell receptor beta chains were read from a single sample in a study of early T cells in non-severe SARS-CoV-2 infection. TCRdb passed the 5' RACE reads through MiXCR, listing each CDR3 protein once. The repertoire includes approximately 65,000 distinct CDR3 sequences, about 11% of them detected once, and about 2.8% sits in the top ten. Specimen: whole blood, collected at baseline. The receptors were gathered from an adult who was a healthcare worker with PCR-confirmed SARS-CoV-2 infection or an uninfected control (not recorded which). Each CDR3 is given with its conserved first and last residue. D genes are given only for firm matches. Only part of the rows carry a size: once, few, many, or a class if the clone is expanded.

V gene: TRBV11-2; clone size: many; J gene: TRBJ2-2; D gene: NA; CDR3 DNA: TGTGCCAGCAGGCCCCCCGGCACATCCAGCGGGGAGCTGTTTTTT; CDR3 protein: CASRPPGTSSGELFF
V gene: TRBV20-1; clone size: few; J gene: TRBJ2-3; D gene: NA; CDR3 DNA: TGCAGTGCTAGGAGGGGCGGAACTAGCACAGATACGCAGTATTTT; CDR3 protein: CSARRGGTSTDTQYF
V gene: TRBV20-1; clone size: NA; J gene: TRBJ1-5; D gene: TRBD1; CDR3 DNA: TGCAGTGCTAGGGAGGACAGGGGCAATCAGCCCCAGCATTTT; CDR3 protein: CSAREDRGNQPQHF
V gene: TRBV20-1; clone size: many; J gene: TRBJ2-3; D gene: TRBD1; CDR3 DNA: TGCAGTGCTGTGAAAACAGGGGGGACAGATACGCAGTATTTT; CDR3 protein: CSAVKTGGTDTQYF
V gene: TRBV11-2; clone size: NA; J gene: TRBJ2-7; D gene: TRBD1; CDR3 DNA: TGTGCCAGGAGCCTCCCGGGACAGCTCTACGAGCAGTACTTC; CDR3 protein: CARSLPGQLYEQYF
V gene: TRBV5-4; clone size: NA; J gene: TRBJ1-2; D gene: TRBD1; CDR3 DNA: TGTGCCAGCAGACCAGACAGGGTTCTAGTGGGCTACACCTTC; CDR3 protein: CASRPDRVLVGYTF
V gene: TRBV11-2; clone size: few; J gene: TRBJ2-7; D gene: NA; CDR3 DNA: TGTGCCAGCAGCTTTAGTGTCACCTACGAGCAGTACTTC; CDR3 protein: CASSFSVTYEQYF
V gene: TRBV2; clone size: NA; J gene: TRBJ2-7; D gene: TRBD1; CDR3 DNA: TGTGCCACTAACGACAGGGGAGTTCGTAGGTCGGAAAGTGGCGAGCAGTACTTC; CDR3 protein: CATNDRGVRRSESGEQYF
V gene: TRBV3-1; clone size: few; J gene: TRBJ2-1; D gene: TRBD1; CDR3 DNA: TGTGCCAGCAGCCCTCCCGGGACAGGGCACAATGAGCAGTTCTTC; CDR3 protein: CASSPPGTGHNEQFF
V gene: TRBV29-1; clone size: NA; J gene: TRBJ2-5; D gene: NA; CDR3 DNA: TGCAGCGTTGATAGCTCTTTGGCCTTTCGCCACTTC; CDR3 protein: CSVDSSLAFRHF
V gene: TRBV7-9; clone size: few; J gene: TRBJ2-5; D gene: NA; CDR3 DNA: TGTGCCAGCAGCCCCATATGGGCCGAGGAAGAGACCCAGTACTTC; CDR3 protein: CASSPIWAEEETQYF
V gene: TRBV5-6; clone size: few; J gene: TRBJ1-2; D gene: NA; CDR3 DNA: TGTGCCAGCAGCTCACGGGGTATGGCAGGGGTCTATGGCTACACCTTC; CDR3 protein: CASSSRGMAGVYGYTF
V gene: TRBV7-8; clone size: few; J gene: TRBJ2-1; D gene: TRBD1; CDR3 DNA: TGTGCCAGCAGCTTAGATCGGGTAGGGGGCCGGGAGCAGTTCTTC; CDR3 protein: CASSLDRVGGREQFF
V gene: TRBV10-3; clone size: few; J gene: TRBJ1-2; D gene: NA; CDR3 DNA: TGTGCCATCAGTGATTCGAACAGGGCTGAGTACTATGGCTACACCTTC; CDR3 protein: CAISDSNRAEYYGYTF
V gene: TRBV7-6; clone size: many; J gene: TRBJ1-1; D gene: NA; CDR3 DNA: TGTGCCAGCAGCTTAGTGGGGAAGACTGAAGCTTTCTTT; CDR3 protein: CASSLVGKTEAFF
V gene: TRBV12-3/TRBV12-4; clone size: NA; J gene: TRBJ2-5; D gene: NA; CDR3 DNA: TGTGCCAGCAGTTTCCCAGGGGAGACCCAGTACTTC; CDR3 protein: CASSFPGETQYF
V gene: TRBV24-1; clone size: NA; J gene: TRBJ1-2; D gene: NA; CDR3 DNA: TGTGCCACCAGTGATGGTACGGGGTTCGGTGGCTACACCTTC; CDR3 protein: CATSDGTGFGGYTF
V gene: TRBV3-1; clone size: few; J gene: TRBJ1-1; D gene: NA; CDR3 DNA: TGTGCCAGCAGCCAAGACCCGCCCCGGGTGGGCCGCCCGAACACTGAAGCTTTCTTT; CDR3 protein: CASSQDPPRVGRPNTEAFF
V gene: TRBV19; clone size: many; J gene: TRBJ1-2; D gene: NA; CDR3 DNA: TGTGCCAGTACCCGGGTTTCTGAGTCGCGCGGCTACACCTTC; CDR3 protein: CASTRVSESRGYTF
V gene: TRBV11-2; clone size: NA; J gene: TRBJ2-5; D gene: NA; CDR3 DNA: TGTGCCAGCATGGGCAGCCTCCAAGAGACCCAGTACTTC; CDR3 protein: CASMGSLQETQYF
V gene: TRBV19; clone size: few; J gene: TRBJ2-7; D gene: NA; CDR3 DNA: TGTGCCAGTAGTGGCACAGGGCTTACCTACGAGCAGTACTTC; CDR3 protein: CASSGTGLTYEQYF
V gene: TRBV7-2; clone size: few; J gene: TRBJ2-7; D gene: NA; CDR3 DNA: TGTGCCAGCAGCTTATACAGGGTGGGTTACGAGCAGTACTTC; CDR3 protein: CASSLYRVGYEQYF
V gene: TRBV20-1; clone size: many; J gene: TRBJ2-1; D gene: NA; CDR3 DNA: TGCAGTGCTAGAGGGGGTCTTGTCCCCTACAATGAGCAGTTCTTC; CDR3 protein: CSARGGLVPYNEQFF
V gene: TRBV20-1; clone size: few; J gene: TRBJ2-5; D gene: NA; CDR3 DNA: TGCAGTGGGGGGGAGCCCCAAGAGACCCAGTACTTC; CDR3 protein: CSGGEPQETQYF
V gene: TRBV7-9; clone size: NA; J gene: TRBJ2-5; D gene: TRBD2; CDR3 DNA: TGTGCCAGCAGCCCCCCGGGAGGGGAAGAGACCCAGTACTTC; CDR3 protein: CASSPPGGEETQYF
V gene: TRBV6-2/TRBV6-3; clone size: NA; J gene: TRBJ2-1; D gene: NA; CDR3 DNA: TGTGCCAGCACCAACCCCGGTCTTGGGAACAATGAGCAGTTCTTC; CDR3 protein: CASTNPGLGNNEQFF
V gene: TRBV7-8; clone size: few; J gene: TRBJ2-3; D gene: NA; CDR3 DNA: TGTGCCAGCAGCTTAAAGGTTGAAGGAAGCACAGATACGCAGTATTTT; CDR3 protein: CASSLKVEGSTDTQYF
V gene: TRBV7-3; clone size: few; J gene: TRBJ2-5; D gene: NA; CDR3 DNA: TGTGCCAGCGGGGGACGGGGCCAAGAGACCCAGTACTTC; CDR3 protein: CASGGRGQETQYF
V gene: TRBV2; clone size: NA; J gene: TRBJ2-7; D gene: NA; CDR3 DNA: TGTGCCAGCAGTGATGAAGGGTTTGGTTACGAGCAGTACTTC; CDR3 protein: CASSDEGFGYEQYF
V gene: TRBV11-2; clone size: NA; J gene: TRBJ2-7; D gene: NA; CDR3 DNA: TGTGCCAGCAGCCCTATTCGCAGGCGGGGCTCCTACGAGCAGTACTTC; CDR3 protein: CASSPIRRRGSYEQYF
V gene: TRBV11-2; clone size: few; J gene: TRBJ2-1; D gene: NA; CDR3 DNA: TGTGCCAGCAGCGACTATAACGTGCGAGATGGCTTC; CDR3 protein: CASSDYNVRDGF
V gene: TRBV11-3; clone size: few; J gene: TRBJ2-2; D gene: NA; CDR3 DNA: TGTGCCAGCAGCTTCGGAGTCGCGAACACCGGGGAGCTGTTTTTT; CDR3 protein: CASSFGVANTGELFF
V gene: TRBV6-6; clone size: many; J gene: TRBJ2-7; D gene: TRBD1; CDR3 DNA: TGTGCCAGCAGCAACAAAGGACAGGGGACATCCTACGAGCAGTACTTC; CDR3 protein: CASSNKGQGTSYEQYF
V gene: TRBV6-5; clone size: few; J gene: TRBJ2-7; D gene: NA; CDR3 DNA: TGTGCCAGCAGTTCACCAGGTTTCTCCTACGAGCAGTACTTC; CDR3 protein: CASSSPGFSYEQYF
V gene: TRBV12-3/TRBV12-4; clone size: once; J gene: TRBJ2-5; D gene: NA; CDR3 DNA: TGTGCCAGCAGTTTAGGGCTCCTCGGAGAGACCCAGTACTTC; CDR3 protein: CASSLGLLGETQYF
V gene: TRBV27; clone size: NA; J gene: TRBJ1-1; D gene: NA; CDR3 DNA: TGTGCCAGCAGTTCCCAGAGCGGGAACACTGAAGCTTTCTTT; CDR3 protein: CASSSQSGNTEAFF
V gene: TRBV7-8; clone size: few; J gene: TRBJ2-7; D gene: NA; CDR3 DNA: TGTGCCAGCAGCTTAGTCGGACAGCACTACGAGCAGTACTTC; CDR3 protein: CASSLVGQHYEQYF
V gene: TRBV5-1; clone size: few; J gene: TRBJ2-1; D gene: TRBD2; CDR3 DNA: TGCGCCAGCAGCTCCGGGACTAGCTCAATTGAGCAGTTCTTC; CDR3 protein: CASSSGTSSIEQFF
V gene: TRBV10-3; clone size: few; J gene: TRBJ2-3; D gene: TRBD2; CDR3 DNA: TGTGCCAGCACCCTGGGGGGGGGCACAGATACGCAGTATTTT; CDR3 protein: CASTLGGGTDTQYF
V gene: TRBV18; clone size: few; J gene: TRBJ2-7; D gene: TRBD1; CDR3 DNA: TGTGCCAGCTCACTCAACTCCGGACAGGGAGGCGAGCAGTACTTC; CDR3 protein: CASSLNSGQGGEQYF
V gene: TRBV19; clone size: few; J gene: TRBJ1-2; D gene: NA; CDR3 DNA: TGTGCCAGTAGTAGGGGGCTAGCTACCCGTGGCTACACCTTC; CDR3 protein: CASSRGLATRGYTF
V gene: TRBV2; clone size: NA; J gene: TRBJ2-5; D gene: TRBD1; CDR3 DNA: TGTGCCAGCAGTGGCCCTACCCGACAGGGTGGCCTCCAAGAGACCCAGTACTTC; CDR3 protein: CASSGPTRQGGLQETQYF
V gene: TRBV7-9; clone size: many; J gene: TRBJ1-1; D gene: NA; CDR3 DNA: TGTGCCAGCAGCTTGTCGTTGGAGAACACTGAAGCTTTCTTT; CDR3 protein: CASSLSLENTEAFF
V gene: TRBV5-1; clone size: many; J gene: TRBJ1-2; D gene: NA; CDR3 DNA: TGCGCCAGCAGCCCGACAGGCTATGGCTACACCTTC; CDR3 protein: CASSPTGYGYTF
V gene: TRBV5-1; clone size: NA; J gene: TRBJ2-7; D gene: TRBD2; CDR3 DNA: TGCGCCAGCAGCTTGGGTCCTAGCGGGGGCCCCTACGAGCAGTACTTC; CDR3 protein: CASSLGPSGGPYEQYF
V gene: TRBV2; clone size: few; J gene: TRBJ2-7; D gene: NA; CDR3 DNA: TGTGCCAGCAGTGAAAGTGTGGGGCACGAGCAGTACTTC; CDR3 protein: CASSESVGHEQYF
V gene: TRBV20-1; clone size: many; J gene: TRBJ2-1; D gene: TRBD2; CDR3 DNA: TGCAGTGCTAGCGGGGGGGCCTACAATGAGCAGTTCTTC; CDR3 protein: CSASGGAYNEQFF
V gene: TRBV27; clone size: many; J gene: TRBJ2-6; D gene: NA; CDR3 DNA: TGTGCCAGCAGTTCAGGGGGGGGACCCTCTACGGCCAACGTCCTGACTTTC; CDR3 protein: CASSSGGGPSTANVLTF
V gene: TRBV29-1; clone size: few; J gene: TRBJ1-2; D gene: NA; CDR3 DNA: TGCAGCGTTGGGGGAGCGAACTATGGCTACACCTTC; CDR3 protein: CSVGGANYGYTF
V gene: TRBV5-4; clone size: few; J gene: TRBJ1-2; D gene: TRBD1; CDR3 DNA: TGTGCCAGCACCCTAGGGACAGCCTACTATGGCTACACCTTC; CDR3 protein: CASTLGTAYYGYTF